The source of this T cell receptor beta chain is a study of early T cells in non-severe SARS-CoV-2 infection. Turning to the study itself: Sequencing targeted bulk RNA from unsorted whole blood, leaving chains unpaired. Study-wide findings and caveats: Matches to VDJdb favored anti-spike CD8 responses and missed private and CD4 specificities.

The germline gives CDR1 MNHEY, CDR2 SVGAGI. Trimming removed 3 bases at V and 5 bases at J, with 10 bases between. CDR3 length: 14 residues. The TCR library protocol attached unique molecular identifiers to the individual cDNA molecules. From the 5' RACE reads, TCRdb called clonotypes with MiXCR, one entry per CDR3 protein. This sample has fewer than 50,000 distinct CDR3 sequences; roughly an eighth occur once, and the top ten carry roughly 16%. This clonotype was observed at least ten times. Its antigen is not known. This sequence was found in an adult who was a healthcare worker with PCR-confirmed SARS-CoV-2 infection or an uninfected control (not recorded which). Sequenced material: whole blood. The chain recombines TRBV6-5 with TRBJ2-2; D remains ambiguous. CDR3 amino acids: CASSYDPPTGELFF. The CDR3 coding sequence is TGTGCCAGCAGTTATGATCCTCCTACCGGGGAGCTGTTTTTT.